These 13 T cell receptor beta chains came from one sample sequenced in a study of cytomegalovirus exposure and HLA in healthy donors. The PCR ran on 60 Vbeta and 13 Jbeta primers. Here immunoSEQ multiplex PCR was the method, and the copy in TCRdb shows in-frame clones only, minus some. The repertoire table contains 70,000 or so clones. Source material: PBMCs. All receptors come from a boy aged 5-17 years in good health and CMV-seronegative.

The rearrangement joins TRBV5-5 to TRBJ1-1, with a tentative D call TRBD1 (5 bases). The length of the CDR3 is 14 residues. From germline, CDR1 is SGHKS and CDR2 YYEKEE (reference sequence). Trimming pared 1 base from V and 3 bases from J, leaving 10 bases between. The CDR3 loop is CASSLPGGDTEAFF. Written as DNA, the CDR3 is TGTGCCAGCAGCTTGCCGGGAGGGGACACTGAAGCTTTCTTT.

The V and J genes are TRBV4-1 and TRBJ1-1, with TRBD1 identical over 7 bases. V was clipped by 3 bases and J by 1 base; unmatched bases: 11. CDR3 length: 17 amino acids. Germline V CDR1 and CDR2: MGHRA, YSYEKL. The CDR3 is CASSQWLGTATNTEAFF. The CDR3 nucleotides read TGCGCCAGCAGCCAGTGGCTGGGGACAGCCACGAACACTGAAGCTTTCTTT.

The chain carries TRBV5-1 and TRBJ2-1; 8 nucleotides match TRBD2. V lost 0 bases, J lost 3 bases, and 11 bases stayed unmatched. CDR3 size: 18 residues. Per germline, CDR1 SGHRS and CDR2 YFSETQ. For the CDR3, the DNA is TGCGCCAGCAGCTTGGGTGGCGGGGGGCGGTTATTCTACAATGAGCAGTTCTTC. It is translated as CASSLGGGGRLFYNEQFF.

This chain connects TRBV19 to TRBJ1-5; D is uncertain. This CDR3 contains 14 residues. The germline V gene has CDR1 LNHDA and CDR2 SQIVND (reference sequence). The germline V and J ends were trimmed by 3 bases and 0 bases, with 6 bases remaining between them. CDR3 protein: CASSIAYSNQPQHF. The CDR3 DNA reads TGTGCCAGTAGTATTGCCTATAGCAATCAGCCCCAGCATTTT.

J is TRBJ2-7 and V is TRBV10-3, with D unclear. Per the germline V gene, CDR1 is ENHRY and CDR2 is SYGVKD. Trimming removed 9 bases at V and 0 bases at J, with 6 bases between. This CDR3 spans 11 amino acids. CDR3 bases: TGTGCCATGCGGAGCTCCTACGAGCAGTACTTC. This encodes CAMRSSYEQYF.

V and J are TRBV4-2 and TRBJ2-2, with 9 positions matching TRBD2. The junction had 3 bases not matched to a gene; V was cut back by 0 bases and J by 1 base. The germline V gene encodes CDR1 LGHNA and CDR2 YNFKEQ. The CDR3 is 17 amino acids. CDR3 DNA sequence: TGTGCCAGCAGCCAAGACCGGCGGGGGGGGAACACCGGGGAGCTGTTTTTT. This codes for CASSQDRRGGNTGELFF.

The rearrangement links TRBV4-3 to TRBJ1-1; 7 bases agree with TRBD1. Per the germline V gene, CDR1 is LGHNA and CDR2 is YSLEER. V shed 4 bases and J 4 bases; nucleotides not matched to a gene: 9. This CDR3 comprises 15 residues. CDR3 protein: CASSRTDRRGTEAFF. The DNA of the CDR3 is TGCGCCAGCAGCCGGACGGACAGGCGAGGCACTGAAGCTTTCTTT.

The J gene is TRBJ1-1, the V gene TRBV30; D unresolved. V was pared by 1 base and J by 10 bases, with 13 bases between. The length of the CDR3 is 12 residues. Germline V gives CDR1 GTSNPN, CDR2 SVGIG (reference sequence). The CDR3 DNA follows: TGTGCCTGGAGTGCGTTCCCTAGCCCAGCTTTCTTT. It is translated as CAWSAFPSPAFF.

The J gene is TRBJ1-3, the V gene TRBV5-5; D not resolved. There are 13 residues in the CDR3. Germline values: CDR1 SGHKS, CDR2 YYEKEE (reference sequence). V lost 2 bases and J 0 bases, leaving 3 bases between the germline ends. This CDR3 is CASSFNSGNTIYF. CDR3 nucleotide sequence: TGTGCCAGCAGCTTCAACTCTGGAAACACCATATATTTT.

V gene TRBV29-1 combines with J gene TRBJ1-2, with unresolved D. Germline V gene data show CDR1 as SQVTM and CDR2 as ANQGSEA. Trimming pared 0 bases from V and 6 bases from J, leaving 8 bases between. The CDR3 runs 12 residues. The CDR3 region has the DNA TGCAGCGTTGAAGATCCGGTCGATGGCTACACCTTC. Translation: CSVEDPVDGYTF.

This chain joins TRBV20-1 and TRBJ2-3; the D is unclear. This CDR3 is built from 11 residues. Trimming stripped 6 bases from V and 4 bases from J, with 8 bases between. Per the germline V gene, CDR1 is DFQATT and CDR2 is SNEGSKA (reference sequence). This CDR3 reads CSAIHPDTQYF. The CDR3 nucleotides read TGCAGTGCGATACACCCAGATACGCAGTATTTT.

The rearrangement links TRBV4-1 to TRBJ2-7, with TRBD1 matching 7 bases. The CDR3 runs to 17 residues. The germline CDR1 and CDR2 sequences are MGHRA and YSYEKL. V trimming: 0 bases; J trimming: 0 bases; junction bases outside the gene matches: 8. CDR3 sequence reads: CASSQDLTGPLSYEQYF. The CDR3 bases are TGCGCCAGCAGCCAAGATTTGACAGGGCCCCTCTCCTACGAGCAGTACTTC.

The chain has TRBV9 and TRBJ2-3; D might be TRBD2 (6 bases). CDR3 length: 14 residues. Germline loops: CDR1 SGDLS, CDR2 YYNGEE. V lost 6 bases and J 5 bases, leaving 16 bases between the germline ends. CDR3 coding DNA: TGTGCCAGCACACACGACCCAGCGGGAGATACGCAGTATTTT. Translation gives CASTHDPAGDTQYF.